Presented here are 9 T cell receptor beta chains from one specimen sequenced in a study of T-cell memory formation after mild COVID-19. TCRdb re-analysed the 5' RACE reads in MiXCR, keeping a single row per CDR3 protein. Here the sample spans approximately 190,000 distinct CDR3 sequences, about 16% being singletons. The sample comprised PBMCs or a T cell subset sorted from them (not recorded which). These receptors came from an adult woman who had mild COVID-19 (a few samples of this study predate the infection). Cell type and time point are not known.

This clonotype was seen more than once but under ten times. The V call is TRBV5-6, the J call TRBJ2-3; no definite D call. The length of the CDR3 is 14 residues. The germline V and J ends were trimmed by 0 bases and 4 bases, with 9 bases remaining between them. Germline V gene lookup returns CDR1 SGHDT and CDR2 YYEEEE. CDR3 in amino acids: CASSLVESADTQYF. CDR3 DNA sequence: TGTGCCAGCAGCTTGGTGGAGAGCGCAGATACGCAGTATTTT. The whole variable domain, remainder taken from reference TRBV5-6 and TRBJ2-3, is DAGVTQSPTHLIKTRGQQVTLRCSPKSGHDTVSWYQQALGQGPQFIFQYYEEEERQRGNFPDRFSGHQFPNYSSELNVNALLLGDSALYLCASSLVESADTQYFGPGTRLTVL.

This chain connects TRBV25-1 to TRBJ1-2, with D perhaps matching TRBD1 (5 bases). The CDR3 totals 15 residues. Germline values: CDR1 MGHDK, CDR2 SYGVNS. V gave up 2 bases and J gave up 4 bases, with 14 bases separating them. The CDR3 here is CASSEVGGSGYGYTF. In DNA, the CDR3 is TGTGCCAGCAGTGAAGTGGGGGGTTCGGGCTATGGCTACACCTTC.

This clonotype came up a few times. The CDR3 sequence is CASSQGLAGGWYEQYF. The DNA of the CDR3 is TGCGCCAGCAGCCAAGGTTTGGCGGGAGGATGGTACGAGCAGTACTTC. V and J are TRBV4-1 and TRBJ2-7; 8 bases match TRBD2. Trimming took 1 base from V and 4 from J; bases not matched to a gene: 9. The germline gives CDR1 MGHRA, CDR2 YSYEKL. The CDR3 length is 16 residues.

The chain recombines TRBV5-5 with TRBJ2-5, with 12 bases matching TRBD2. The CDR3 runs to 16 residues. The germline gives CDR1 SGHKS, CDR2 YYEKEE (reference sequence). V lost 4 bases and J lost 2; bases outside the gene matches: 6. CDR3 in amino acids: CASSVLTSGGQETQYF. CDR3 coding DNA: TGTGCCAGCAGCGTCCTGACTAGCGGGGGACAAGAGACCCAGTACTTC.

This clonotype was seen ten or more times. The gene calls are TRBV7-9 and TRBJ2-1, with TRBD1 as a possible D gene (5 bases). V lost 6 bases to trimming and J lost 7 bases, with 16 bases between them. Per the germline V gene, CDR1 is SEHNR and CDR2 is FQNEAQ (reference sequence). The CDR3 length is 14 residues. CDR3 coding DNA: TGTGCCAGCAGTCTCGACAGTACGAGAAATGAGCAGTTCTTC. It yields the protein CASSLDSTRNEQFF.

This chain connects TRBV7-9 to TRBJ2-7; 7 nucleotides agree with TRBD1. The germline CDR1 and CDR2 sequences are SEHNR and FQNEAQ (reference sequence). The CDR3 has 15 residues. V shed 6 bases, J shed 2 bases, and the junction held 10 bases outside the gene matches. The CDR3 here is CASSFPRTGAYEQYF. The CDR3 DNA follows: TGTGCCAGCAGTTTCCCCCGGACAGGCGCCTACGAGCAGTACTTC. The full variable domain, in which reference TRBV7-9 and TRBJ2-7 provide the parts outside the CDR3, is DTGVSQNPRHKITKRGQNVTFRCDPISEHNRLYWYRQTLGQGPEFLTYFQNEAQLEKSRLLSDRFSAERPKGSFSTLEIQRTEQGDSAMYLCASSFPRTGAYEQYFGPGTRLTVT.

The chain carries TRBV11-1 and TRBJ1-4; no reliable D call. CDR1 is SGHAT, CDR2 FQDESV, per germline (reference sequence). The CDR3 has 15 amino acids. V dropped 5 bases and J dropped 10 bases, with 20 bases sitting between them. This chain's CDR3 is CASSARQAHSGKLFF. CDR3 DNA: TGTGCCAGCAGCGCCCGCCAGGCCCACTCGGGAAAACTGTTTTTT.

The V gene is TRBV5-1, the J gene TRBJ1-1, with D perhaps matching TRBD1 (5 bases). The CDR3 totals 17 residues. V lost 1 base and J lost 2, with 18 bases in between. From germline, CDR1 is SGHRS and CDR2 YFSETQ. The CDR3 DNA sequence: TGCGCCAGCAGCTTGTCCACCGTCGGGACCCTAAACACTGAAGCTTTCTTT. Amino acid sequence: CASSLSTVGTLNTEAFF.

The V and J genes are TRBV3-1 and TRBJ2-7; D possibly corresponds to TRBD2 (6 bases). V was trimmed by 3 bases and J by 3 bases, leaving 15 bases between them. The CDR3 length is 15 residues. CDR1 and CDR2 from the germline V gene are LGHDT and YNNKEL (reference sequence). DNA for the CDR3: TGTGCCAGCAGCCAGAGTGGGGGGAGGCACTACGAGCAGTACTTC. Its translation is CASSQSGGRHYEQYF.